Included here is one T cell receptor (beta chain) sequence, with context. Its antigen is unknown. The CDR3 runs 16 residues. The germline gives CDR1 SSHAT, CDR2 FNYEAQ (reference sequence). This specimen belongs to a study of monozygotic twins with inflammatory bowel disease. Study results and limitations: Versus healthy twins, IBD patients showed fewer clonotypes shared with others, especially with disease activity.

cDNA for each sample came from eight separate reactions. TCRdb reanalyzed the 5' RACE reads, giving one entry per CDR3 protein sequence and no DNA. In total, the table holds about 140,000 distinct CDR3 sequences. Whole blood without T cell sorting served as the source of isolated total RNA. The chain carries TRBV7-7 and TRBJ2-3; TCRdb indicates TRBD1, and absent DNA this call remains unverified. The source of this sequence is a human donor with ulcerative colitis or Crohn's disease, or a healthy co-twin of an affected twin (not recorded which). Material: blood. This chain's CDR3 is CASSPFRGARTDTQYF.